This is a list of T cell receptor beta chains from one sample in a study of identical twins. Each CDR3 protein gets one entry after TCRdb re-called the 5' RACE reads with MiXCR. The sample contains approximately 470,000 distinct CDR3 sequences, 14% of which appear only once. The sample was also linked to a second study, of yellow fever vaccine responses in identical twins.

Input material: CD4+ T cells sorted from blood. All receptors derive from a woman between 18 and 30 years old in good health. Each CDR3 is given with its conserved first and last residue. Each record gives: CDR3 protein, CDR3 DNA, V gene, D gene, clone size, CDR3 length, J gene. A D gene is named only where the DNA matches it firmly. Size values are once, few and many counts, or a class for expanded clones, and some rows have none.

CDR3 protein: CATSSGTPRRGEQFF; CDR3 DNA: TGTGCCACCAGCAGTGGGACTCCCCGGAGAGGTGAGCAGTTCTTC; V gene: TRBV15; D gene: .; clone size: .; CDR3 length: 15; J gene: TRBJ2-1
CDR3 protein: CASRLQGLGELFF; CDR3 DNA: TGTGCCAGCAGGCTACAGGGGCTCGGGGAGCTGTTTTTT; V gene: TRBV12-3/TRBV12-4; D gene: TRBD1; clone size: few; CDR3 length: 13; J gene: TRBJ2-2
CDR3 protein: CASSPLAQEAEAFF; CDR3 DNA: TGTGCCAGCAGCCCCCTGGCGCAGGAGGCTGAAGCTTTCTTT; V gene: TRBV4-2; D gene: .; clone size: many; CDR3 length: 14; J gene: TRBJ1-1
CDR3 protein: CASSFTGGTGELFF; CDR3 DNA: TGTGCCAGCAGTTTTACGGGGGGCACCGGGGAGCTGTTTTTT; V gene: TRBV27; D gene: TRBD2; clone size: few; CDR3 length: 14; J gene: TRBJ2-2
CDR3 protein: CASSQEGLYGYTF; CDR3 DNA: TGTGCCAGCAGCCAAGAAGGGCTCTATGGCTACACCTTC; V gene: TRBV3-1; D gene: .; clone size: few; CDR3 length: 13; J gene: TRBJ1-2
CDR3 protein: CASSFGGQGDQPQHF; CDR3 DNA: TGTGCCAGCAGCTTTGGCGGACAGGGGGATCAGCCCCAGCATTTT; V gene: TRBV7-8; D gene: TRBD1; clone size: many; CDR3 length: 15; J gene: TRBJ1-5
CDR3 protein: CASSYTSTGGTEAFF; CDR3 DNA: TGTGCCAGCAGCTATACATCGACAGGGGGAACCGAAGCTTTCTTT; V gene: TRBV7-2; D gene: TRBD1; clone size: few; CDR3 length: 15; J gene: TRBJ1-1
CDR3 protein: CASSQDYRERSSYNEQFF; CDR3 DNA: TGCGCCAGCAGCCAAGATTACCGGGAGAGGAGCTCCTACAATGAGCAGTTCTTC; V gene: TRBV4-3; D gene: .; clone size: few; CDR3 length: 18; J gene: TRBJ2-1
CDR3 protein: CASGFSLGGPGELFF; CDR3 DNA: TGTGCTAGTGGTTTCTCCCTCGGGGGACCCGGGGAGCTGTTTTTT; V gene: TRBV12-5; D gene: .; clone size: .; CDR3 length: 15; J gene: TRBJ2-2
CDR3 protein: CASSLGDSASF; CDR3 DNA: TGTGCCAGCAGCTTAGGGGACAGTGCCTCCTTT; V gene: TRBV7-9; D gene: TRBD1; clone size: few; CDR3 length: 11; J gene: TRBJ1-1
CDR3 protein: CASSLHQGYEQYF; CDR3 DNA: TGTGCCAGCAGTTTACACCAGGGGTACGAGCAGTACTTC; V gene: TRBV25-1; D gene: .; clone size: few; CDR3 length: 13; J gene: TRBJ2-7
CDR3 protein: CARVCPIAELHNEQFF; CDR3 DNA: TGTGCCAGGGTCTGCCCCATAGCGGAACTCCACAATGAGCAGTTCTTC; V gene: TRBV6-1; D gene: .; clone size: few; CDR3 length: 16; J gene: TRBJ2-1
CDR3 protein: CASSPRSGSEQYF; CDR3 DNA: TGCGCCAGCAGCCCGAGGAGCGGGTCCGAGCAGTACTTC; V gene: TRBV5-1; D gene: .; clone size: .; CDR3 length: 13; J gene: TRBJ2-7
CDR3 protein: CSATGTSGKTYEQYF; CDR3 DNA: TGCAGTGCTACAGGGACTAGCGGTAAAACCTACGAGCAGTACTTC; V gene: TRBV20-1; D gene: TRBD2; clone size: few; CDR3 length: 15; J gene: TRBJ2-7
CDR3 protein: CASSDPAVGGKNIQYF; CDR3 DNA: TGTGCCAGCAGCGATCCAGCGGTGGGCGGCAAAAACATTCAGTACTTC; V gene: TRBV5-4; D gene: .; clone size: .; CDR3 length: 16; J gene: TRBJ2-4
CDR3 protein: CASSSTSGNYNEQFF; CDR3 DNA: TGTGCCAGCAGTTCAACTAGCGGCAATTACAATGAGCAGTTCTTC; V gene: TRBV12-3/TRBV12-4; D gene: TRBD2; clone size: many; CDR3 length: 15; J gene: TRBJ2-1
CDR3 protein: CASSYFQRSYNEQFF; CDR3 DNA: TGTGCCAGCAGTTACTTCCAGCGGTCCTACAATGAGCAGTTCTTC; V gene: TRBV6-5; D gene: .; clone size: .; CDR3 length: 15; J gene: TRBJ2-1
CDR3 protein: CASSQSGISNEQFF; CDR3 DNA: TGTGCCAGCAGTCAGAGCGGGATTTCCAATGAGCAGTTCTTC; V gene: TRBV6-2/TRBV6-3; D gene: TRBD2; clone size: few; CDR3 length: 14; J gene: TRBJ2-1
CDR3 protein: CASSPPAVTDTQYF; CDR3 DNA: TGTGCCAGCTCACCACCGGCGGTAACAGATACGCAGTATTTT; V gene: TRBV18; D gene: .; clone size: few; CDR3 length: 14; J gene: TRBJ2-3
CDR3 protein: CASSSDSSQETQYF; CDR3 DNA: TGCGCCAGCAGCTCGGACAGCTCACAAGAGACCCAGTACTTC; V gene: TRBV5-1; D gene: .; clone size: .; CDR3 length: 14; J gene: TRBJ2-5
CDR3 protein: CASSLAGTSGSNEQFF; CDR3 DNA: TGCGCCAGCAGCTTGGCCGGGACTAGCGGGAGTAATGAGCAGTTCTTC; V gene: TRBV5-1; D gene: TRBD2; clone size: .; CDR3 length: 16; J gene: TRBJ2-1
CDR3 protein: CATAGVGRNEQFF; CDR3 DNA: TGTGCCACCGCCGGTGTGGGGCGAAATGAGCAGTTCTTC; V gene: TRBV6-1; D gene: .; clone size: .; CDR3 length: 13; J gene: TRBJ2-1
CDR3 protein: CTSSFGQGGNRGGGELFF; CDR3 DNA: TGTACCAGCAGTTTCGGACAGGGTGGGAATAGAGGAGGCGGGGAGCTGTTTTTT; V gene: TRBV12-3/TRBV12-4; D gene: TRBD1; clone size: .; CDR3 length: 18; J gene: TRBJ2-2
CDR3 protein: CASSYSRGILTGELFF; CDR3 DNA: TGTGCCAGCAGTTACTCCCGGGGTATTCTTACCGGGGAGCTGTTTTTT; V gene: TRBV6-5; D gene: .; clone size: few; CDR3 length: 16; J gene: TRBJ2-2
CDR3 protein: CASSPPQRSRYGYTF; CDR3 DNA: TGTGCCAGCAGCCCCCCCCAGCGGAGTCGCTATGGCTACACCTTC; V gene: TRBV3-1; D gene: .; clone size: few; CDR3 length: 15; J gene: TRBJ1-2
CDR3 protein: CASSSGQKETQYF; CDR3 DNA: TGTGCCAGCAGCTCAGGACAGAAAGAGACCCAGTACTTC; V gene: TRBV7-2; D gene: .; clone size: many; CDR3 length: 13; J gene: TRBJ2-5
CDR3 protein: CASSFLREAASSYEQYF; CDR3 DNA: TGTGCCAGCAGTTTCTTGCGGGAGGCCGCCAGCTCCTACGAGCAGTACTTC; V gene: TRBV12-3/TRBV12-4; D gene: TRBD2; clone size: few; CDR3 length: 17; J gene: TRBJ2-7
CDR3 protein: CASSEAYEQYF; CDR3 DNA: TGTGCCAGCAGTGAAGCTTACGAGCAGTACTTC; V gene: TRBV25-1; D gene: .; clone size: many; CDR3 length: 11; J gene: TRBJ2-7
CDR3 protein: CASSESGVSYNEQFF; CDR3 DNA: TGTGCCAGCAGTGAATCGGGGGTATCCTACAATGAGCAGTTCTTC; V gene: TRBV2; D gene: .; clone size: few; CDR3 length: 15; J gene: TRBJ2-1
CDR3 protein: CSASIMAGDTGELFF; CDR3 DNA: TGCAGTGCTAGCATAATGGCAGGGGACACCGGGGAGCTGTTTTTT; V gene: TRBV20-1; D gene: .; clone size: few; CDR3 length: 15; J gene: TRBJ2-2
CDR3 protein: CSARDRHEQYF; CDR3 DNA: TGCAGTGCTAGAGATAGACACGAGCAGTACTTC; V gene: TRBV20-1; D gene: .; clone size: few; CDR3 length: 11; J gene: TRBJ2-7
CDR3 protein: CASNKPEETQYF; CDR3 DNA: TGTGCCAGCAACAAACCAGAAGAGACCCAGTACTTC; V gene: TRBV7-9; D gene: .; clone size: .; CDR3 length: 12; J gene: TRBJ2-5
CDR3 protein: CSARDPSGGYNEQFF; CDR3 DNA: TGCAGTGCTAGAGATCCTAGCGGGGGCTACAATGAGCAGTTCTTC; V gene: TRBV20-1; D gene: TRBD2; clone size: few; CDR3 length: 15; J gene: TRBJ2-1
CDR3 protein: CASSLGQTSKQFF; CDR3 DNA: TGTGCCAGCAGTTTAGGCCAGACCTCTAAGCAGTTCTTC; V gene: TRBV12-3/TRBV12-4; D gene: .; clone size: .; CDR3 length: 13; J gene: TRBJ2-1
CDR3 protein: CASSSGDRGPEQFF; CDR3 DNA: TGTGCCAGCAGTTCGGGGGACAGGGGGCCTGAGCAGTTCTTC; V gene: TRBV6-5; D gene: TRBD1; clone size: few; CDR3 length: 14; J gene: TRBJ2-1
CDR3 protein: CASSYSPYTQYF; CDR3 DNA: TGTGCCAGCAGTTACTCCCCATATACGCAGTATTTT; V gene: TRBV6-2/TRBV6-3; D gene: .; clone size: few; CDR3 length: 12; J gene: TRBJ2-3
CDR3 protein: CASSLDPLTSGGTEQFF; CDR3 DNA: TGTGCCAGCAGCTTAGATCCTCTGACTAGCGGGGGGACTGAGCAGTTCTTC; V gene: TRBV11-2; D gene: TRBD2; clone size: .; CDR3 length: 17; J gene: TRBJ2-1
CDR3 protein: CASSYGSKTTYEQYF; CDR3 DNA: TGTGCCAGCAGTTACGGCAGCAAGACTACATACGAGCAGTACTTC; V gene: TRBV28; D gene: .; clone size: .; CDR3 length: 15; J gene: TRBJ2-7
CDR3 protein: CASSLMTGQNTEAFF; CDR3 DNA: TGCGCCAGCAGCCTAATGACAGGGCAGAACACTGAAGCTTTCTTT; V gene: TRBV4-3; D gene: TRBD1; clone size: few; CDR3 length: 15; J gene: TRBJ1-1
CDR3 protein: CASSLLAGGLGETQYF; CDR3 DNA: TGTGCCAGCAGTTTACTAGCGGGAGGGCTAGGGGAGACCCAGTACTTC; V gene: TRBV12-3/TRBV12-4; D gene: TRBD2; clone size: many; CDR3 length: 16; J gene: TRBJ2-5
CDR3 protein: CASSWGLGSGANVLTF; CDR3 DNA: TGCGCCAGCAGCTGGGGACTAGGCTCTGGGGCCAACGTCCTGACTTTC; V gene: TRBV5-1; D gene: TRBD2; clone size: .; CDR3 length: 16; J gene: TRBJ2-6
CDR3 protein: CSARLAGAETQYF; CDR3 DNA: TGCAGTGCTAGACTAGCGGGGGCGGAGACCCAGTACTTC; V gene: TRBV20-1; D gene: TRBD2; clone size: few; CDR3 length: 13; J gene: TRBJ2-5
CDR3 protein: CASSVSLGHEQYF; CDR3 DNA: TGTGCCAGCAGCGTGAGTCTGGGCCACGAGCAGTACTTC; V gene: TRBV9; D gene: .; clone size: .; CDR3 length: 13; J gene: TRBJ2-7
CDR3 protein: CASSVALQGSPLHF; CDR3 DNA: TGTGCCAGCAGTGTGGCCCTCCAAGGTTCACCCCTCCACTTT; V gene: TRBV7-2; D gene: .; clone size: .; CDR3 length: 14; J gene: TRBJ1-6
CDR3 protein: CASIPSSGGTQYF; CDR3 DNA: TGTGCCAGCATACCTTCTAGCGGGGGTACGCAGTATTTT; V gene: TRBV12-3/TRBV12-4; D gene: TRBD2; clone size: .; CDR3 length: 13; J gene: TRBJ2-3
CDR3 protein: CAISGGGIEQFF; CDR3 DNA: TGTGCCATCAGTGGAGGTGGTATTGAGCAGTTCTTC; V gene: TRBV10-3; D gene: .; clone size: .; CDR3 length: 12; J gene: TRBJ2-1
CDR3 protein: CASSLEGDEQYF; CDR3 DNA: TGTGCCAGCAGCTTAGAAGGGGACGAGCAGTACTTC; V gene: TRBV7-2; D gene: .; clone size: .; CDR3 length: 12; J gene: TRBJ2-7
CDR3 protein: CASSPLGVAGGPTDTQYF; CDR3 DNA: TGTGCCAGCAGCCCCCTGGGGGTAGCGGGGGGACCCACAGATACGCAGTATTTT; V gene: TRBV3-1; D gene: TRBD2; clone size: few; CDR3 length: 18; J gene: TRBJ2-3
CDR3 protein: CASRPMSSYNEQFF; CDR3 DNA: TGTGCCAGCAGACCCATGAGCTCCTACAATGAGCAGTTCTTC; V gene: TRBV6-1; D gene: .; clone size: few; CDR3 length: 14; J gene: TRBJ2-1
CDR3 protein: CAISGTSGGPYNEQFF; CDR3 DNA: TGTGCCATCAGCGGGACTAGCGGGGGTCCCTACAATGAGCAGTTCTTC; V gene: TRBV10-3; D gene: TRBD2; clone size: .; CDR3 length: 16; J gene: TRBJ2-1
CDR3 protein: CASSTNTGPNPYEQYF; CDR3 DNA: TGTGCCAGCAGTACAAACACAGGGCCCAACCCCTACGAGCAGTACTTC; V gene: TRBV12-3/TRBV12-4; D gene: .; clone size: few; CDR3 length: 16; J gene: TRBJ2-7
CDR3 protein: CASSPFTDNTGELFF; CDR3 DNA: TGTGCCAGCTCACCATTTACGGACAACACCGGGGAGCTGTTTTTT; V gene: TRBV18; D gene: .; clone size: .; CDR3 length: 15; J gene: TRBJ2-2
CDR3 protein: CASRGGGGLYQETQYF; CDR3 DNA: TGTGCCAGCCGTGGAGGGGGGGGGCTCTATCAAGAGACCCAGTACTTC; V gene: TRBV28; D gene: .; clone size: .; CDR3 length: 16; J gene: TRBJ2-5
CDR3 protein: CASSQEAPLGSSTDTQYF; CDR3 DNA: TGCGCCAGCAGCCAAGAAGCACCTTTAGGGTCTAGCACAGATACGCAGTATTTT; V gene: TRBV4-3; D gene: .; clone size: few; CDR3 length: 18; J gene: TRBJ2-3
CDR3 protein: CASSLGDTQGRETQYF; CDR3 DNA: TGCGCCAGCAGCTTGGGAGACACCCAAGGCAGAGAGACCCAGTACTTC; V gene: TRBV5-1; D gene: .; clone size: many; CDR3 length: 16; J gene: TRBJ2-5
CDR3 protein: CASSQGGSGETQYF; CDR3 DNA: TGTGCCAGCAGCCAAGGCGGGAGCGGGGAGACCCAGTACTTC; V gene: TRBV3-1; D gene: TRBD2; clone size: few; CDR3 length: 14; J gene: TRBJ2-5
CDR3 protein: CASSRSGGASQETQYF; CDR3 DNA: TGTGCCAGCAGTCGCAGCGGGGGGGCTAGCCAAGAGACCCAGTACTTC; V gene: TRBV12-3/TRBV12-4; D gene: TRBD2; clone size: many; CDR3 length: 16; J gene: TRBJ2-5
CDR3 protein: CASSQGAASGIYGYTF; CDR3 DNA: TGCGCCAGCAGCCAAGGGGCGGCGAGCGGAATCTATGGCTACACCTTC; V gene: TRBV4-3; D gene: .; clone size: many; CDR3 length: 16; J gene: TRBJ1-2
CDR3 protein: CASTVGQGLYEQYF; CDR3 DNA: TGTGCCAGTACCGTCGGACAGGGGTTATACGAGCAGTACTTC; V gene: TRBV28; D gene: TRBD1; clone size: .; CDR3 length: 14; J gene: TRBJ2-7